This T cell receptor beta chain was sequenced in a study of cytomegalovirus exposure and HLA in healthy donors. Study results and caveats: In a later analysis, common viral pathogens appeared linked to several of the most significant clusters. A later analysis linked a missense variant in DCLRE1C to the trimming of TCR beta V and J genes. In a later analysis, compared with equally common non-associated chains, HLA-associated beta chains were more expanded.

The CDR3 runs 15 residues. The V gene lost 6 bases and the J gene lost 1 base, with 13 bases spanning the gap. The germline V gene has CDR1 MNHEY and CDR2 SVGAGI. This clone has more than one count but fewer than ten. As yet, its antigen is unknown. PCR amplification relied on 60 Vbeta primers (plus 13 Jbeta primers). This table comes from immunoSEQ multiplex PCR, and its TCRdb copy is limited to in-frame clones, with some not included. The sample holds 85,000 to 120,000 clones, around 76% seen once. The chain employs TRBV6-5 and TRBJ1-5; no definite D call. The sequenced sample was PBMCs. The TCR sequence derives from a woman aged 50 to 60 in good health and CMV-seropositive. CDR3 DNA sequence: TGTGCCAGCAGGGCCTTTTCCCTGAGCAATCAGCCCCAGCATTTT. It yields the protein CASRAFSLSNQPQHF.